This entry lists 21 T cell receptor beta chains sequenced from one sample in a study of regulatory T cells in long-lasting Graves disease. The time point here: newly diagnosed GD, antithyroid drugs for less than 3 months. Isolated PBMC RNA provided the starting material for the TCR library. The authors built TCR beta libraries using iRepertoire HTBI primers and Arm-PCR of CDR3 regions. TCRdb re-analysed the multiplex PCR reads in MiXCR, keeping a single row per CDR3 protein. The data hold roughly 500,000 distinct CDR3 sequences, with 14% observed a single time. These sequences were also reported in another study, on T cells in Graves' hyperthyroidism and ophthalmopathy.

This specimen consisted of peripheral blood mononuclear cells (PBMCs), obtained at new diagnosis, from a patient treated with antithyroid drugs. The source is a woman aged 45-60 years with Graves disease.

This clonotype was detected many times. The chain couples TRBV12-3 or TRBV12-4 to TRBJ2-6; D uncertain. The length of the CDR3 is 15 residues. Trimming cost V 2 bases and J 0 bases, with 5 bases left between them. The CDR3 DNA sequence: TGTGCCAGCAGTTTAAGAAACTCTGGGGCCAACGTCCTGACTTTC. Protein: CASSLRNSGANVLTF.

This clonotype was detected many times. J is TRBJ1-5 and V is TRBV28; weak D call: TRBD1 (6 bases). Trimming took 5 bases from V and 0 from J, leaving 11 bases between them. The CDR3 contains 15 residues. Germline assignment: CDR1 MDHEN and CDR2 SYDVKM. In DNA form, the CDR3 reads TGTGCCAGCAGTCGGCGGACAGATAGCAATCAGCCCCAGCATTTT. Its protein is CASSRRTDSNQPQHF.

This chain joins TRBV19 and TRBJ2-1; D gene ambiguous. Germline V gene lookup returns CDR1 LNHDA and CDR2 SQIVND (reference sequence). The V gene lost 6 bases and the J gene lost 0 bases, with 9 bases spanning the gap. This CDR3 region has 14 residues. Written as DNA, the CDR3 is TGTGCCAGTAGGCCACGAAGCTCCTACAATGAGCAGTTCTTC. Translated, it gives CASRPRSSYNEQFF.

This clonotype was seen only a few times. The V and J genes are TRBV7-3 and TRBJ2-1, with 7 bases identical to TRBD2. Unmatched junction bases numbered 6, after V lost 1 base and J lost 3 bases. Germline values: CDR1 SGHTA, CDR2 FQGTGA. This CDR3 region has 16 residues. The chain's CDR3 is CASSLNSRGSYNEQFF. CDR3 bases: TGTGCCAGCAGCTTAAATTCTCGCGGGAGCTACAATGAGCAGTTCTTC.

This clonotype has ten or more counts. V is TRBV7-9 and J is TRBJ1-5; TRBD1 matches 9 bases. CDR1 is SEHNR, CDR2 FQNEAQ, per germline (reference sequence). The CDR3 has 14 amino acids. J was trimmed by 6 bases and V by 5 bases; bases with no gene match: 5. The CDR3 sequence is CASSPMGQGQPQHF. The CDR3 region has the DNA TGTGCCAGCAGCCCGATGGGACAGGGTCAGCCCCAGCATTTT.

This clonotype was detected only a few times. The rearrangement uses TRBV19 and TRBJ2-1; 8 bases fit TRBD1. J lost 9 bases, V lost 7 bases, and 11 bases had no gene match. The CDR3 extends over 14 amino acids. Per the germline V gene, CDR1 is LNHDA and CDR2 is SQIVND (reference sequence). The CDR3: CASTEDRVGGEQFF. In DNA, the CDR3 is TGTGCCAGTACCGAGGACAGGGTAGGGGGTGAGCAGTTCTTC.

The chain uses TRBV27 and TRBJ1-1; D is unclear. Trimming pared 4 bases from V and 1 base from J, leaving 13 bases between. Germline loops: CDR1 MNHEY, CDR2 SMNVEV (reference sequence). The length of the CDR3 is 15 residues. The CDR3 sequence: CASSSPGYPNTEAFF. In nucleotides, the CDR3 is TGTGCCAGCAGTTCACCGGGATACCCGAACACTGAAGCTTTCTTT.

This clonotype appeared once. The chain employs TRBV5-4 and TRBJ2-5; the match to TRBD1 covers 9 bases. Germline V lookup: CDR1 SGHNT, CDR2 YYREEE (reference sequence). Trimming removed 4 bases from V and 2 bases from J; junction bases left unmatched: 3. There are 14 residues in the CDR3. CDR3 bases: TGTGCCAGCAGCGCTGACAGGGGGCAAGAGACCCAGTACTTC. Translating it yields CASSADRGQETQYF.

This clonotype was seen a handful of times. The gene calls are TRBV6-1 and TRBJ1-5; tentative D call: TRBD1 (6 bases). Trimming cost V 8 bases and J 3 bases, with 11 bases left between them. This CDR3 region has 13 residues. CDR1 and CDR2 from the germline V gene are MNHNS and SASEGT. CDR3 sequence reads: CASGGGNNQPQHF. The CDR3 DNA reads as TGTGCCAGCGGGGGCGGTAACAATCAGCCCCAGCATTTT.

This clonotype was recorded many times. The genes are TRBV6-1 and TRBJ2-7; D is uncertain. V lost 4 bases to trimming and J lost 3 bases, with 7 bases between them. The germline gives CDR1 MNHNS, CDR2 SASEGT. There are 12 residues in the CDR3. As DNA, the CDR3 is TGTGCCAGCAGTGGGGCAGTCTACGAGCAGTACTTC. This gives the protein CASSGAVYEQYF.

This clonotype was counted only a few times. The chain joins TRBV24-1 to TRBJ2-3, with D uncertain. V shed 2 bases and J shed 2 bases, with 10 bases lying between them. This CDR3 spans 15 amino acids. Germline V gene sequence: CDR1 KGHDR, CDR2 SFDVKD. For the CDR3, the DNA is TGTGCCACCAGTGATTATGGCGGATCCACAGATACGCAGTATTTT. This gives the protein CATSDYGGSTDTQYF.

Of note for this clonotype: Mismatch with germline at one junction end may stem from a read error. This chain's CDR3 is CASSLGGLAGVLETQYF. The CDR3 coding sequence is TGTGCTAGCAGCTTGGGGGGACTAGCGGGAGTTTTGGAGACCCAGTACTTC. J is TRBJ2-5 and V is TRBV7-7; 14 bases map to TRBD2. CDR1 SSHAT and CDR2 FNYEAQ come from the germline V gene (reference sequence). The CDR3 sequence is 17 residues long. Full variable domain (remainder filled in from reference TRBV7-7 and TRBJ2-5): GAGVSQSPRYKVTKRGQDVTLRCDPISSHATLYWYQQALGQGPEFLTYFNYEAQPDKSGLPSDRFSAERPEGSISTLTIQRTEQRDSAMYRCASSLGGLAGVLETQYFGPGTRLLVL.

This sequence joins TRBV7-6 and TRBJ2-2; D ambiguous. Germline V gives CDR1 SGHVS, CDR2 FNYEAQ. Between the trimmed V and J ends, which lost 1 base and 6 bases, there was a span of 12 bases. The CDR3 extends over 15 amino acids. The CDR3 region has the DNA TGTGCCAGCAGCTTAGGAACAAGCATCGCCGGGGAGCTGTTTTTT. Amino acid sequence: CASSLGTSIAGELFF. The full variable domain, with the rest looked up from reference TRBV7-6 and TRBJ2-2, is GAGVSQSPRYKVTKRGQDVALRCDPISGHVSLYWYRQALGQGPEFLTYFNYEAQQDKSGLPNDRFSAERPEGSISTLTIQRTEQRDSAMYRCASSLGTSIAGELFFGEGSRLTVL.

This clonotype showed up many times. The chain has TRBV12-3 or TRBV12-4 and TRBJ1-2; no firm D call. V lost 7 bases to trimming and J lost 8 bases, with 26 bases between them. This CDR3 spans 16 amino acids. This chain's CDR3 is CASNQKGGNPYEGYTF. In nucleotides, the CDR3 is TGTGCCAGCAACCAAAAAGGCGGGAATCCTTATGAGGGCTACACCTTC.

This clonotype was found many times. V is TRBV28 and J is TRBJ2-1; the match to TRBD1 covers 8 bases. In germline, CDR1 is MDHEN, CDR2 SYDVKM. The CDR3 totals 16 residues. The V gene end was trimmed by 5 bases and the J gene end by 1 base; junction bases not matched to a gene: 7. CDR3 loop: CASSTWTGNSYNEQFF. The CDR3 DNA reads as TGTGCCAGCAGTACATGGACAGGGAATTCCTACAATGAGCAGTTCTTC.

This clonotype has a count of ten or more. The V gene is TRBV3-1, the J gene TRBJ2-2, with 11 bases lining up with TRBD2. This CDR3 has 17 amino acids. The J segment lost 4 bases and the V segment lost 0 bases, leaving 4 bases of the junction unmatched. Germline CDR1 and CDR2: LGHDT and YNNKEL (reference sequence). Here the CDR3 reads CASSQEGTSGSTGELFF. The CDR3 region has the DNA TGTGCCAGCAGCCAAGAGGGTACTAGCGGGAGCACCGGGGAGCTGTTTTTT.

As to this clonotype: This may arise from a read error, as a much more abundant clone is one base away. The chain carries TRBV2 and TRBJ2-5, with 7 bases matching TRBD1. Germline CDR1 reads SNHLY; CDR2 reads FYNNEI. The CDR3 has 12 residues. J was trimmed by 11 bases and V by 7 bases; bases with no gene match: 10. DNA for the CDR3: TGTGCCAGCAATTACAGGGGCAATGAGCAGTACTTC. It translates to CASNYRGNEQYF.

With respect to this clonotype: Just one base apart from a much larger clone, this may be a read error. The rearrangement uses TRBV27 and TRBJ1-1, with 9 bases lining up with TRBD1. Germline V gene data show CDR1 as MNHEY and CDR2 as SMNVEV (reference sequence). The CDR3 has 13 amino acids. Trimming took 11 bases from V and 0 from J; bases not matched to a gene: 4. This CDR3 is CAVTGGLNTEAFF. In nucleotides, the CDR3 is TGTGCCGTCACAGGGGGCTTGAACACTGAAGCTTTCTTT.

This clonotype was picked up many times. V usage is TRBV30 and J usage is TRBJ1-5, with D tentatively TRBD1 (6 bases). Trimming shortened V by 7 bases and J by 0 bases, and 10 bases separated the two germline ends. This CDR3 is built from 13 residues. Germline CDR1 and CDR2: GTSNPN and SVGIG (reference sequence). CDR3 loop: CAYTQGSNQPQHF. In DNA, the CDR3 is TGTGCCTACACACAGGGTAGCAATCAGCCCCAGCATTTT.

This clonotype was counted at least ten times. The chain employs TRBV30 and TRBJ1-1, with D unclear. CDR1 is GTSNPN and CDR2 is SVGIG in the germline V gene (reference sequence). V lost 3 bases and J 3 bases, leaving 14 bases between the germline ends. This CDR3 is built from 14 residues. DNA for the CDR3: TGTGCCTGGAGGAAGGTTGACTTCTACACTGAAGCTTTCTTT. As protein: CAWRKVDFYTEAFF.

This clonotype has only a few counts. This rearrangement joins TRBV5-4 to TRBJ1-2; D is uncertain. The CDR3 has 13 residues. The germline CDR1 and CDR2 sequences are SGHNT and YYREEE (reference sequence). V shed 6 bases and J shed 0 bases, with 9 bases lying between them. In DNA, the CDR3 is TGTGCCAGCACTCCCGGGGCTAACTATGGCTACACCTTC. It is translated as CASTPGANYGYTF.